A selection of T cell receptor beta chains follows, all from one sample in a study of immune evolution from preneoplasia to lung adenocarcinoma. Some clones are missing from TCRdb's copy, which holds only in-frame ones; the method was immunoSEQ multiplex PCR. The repertoire consists of some 3,500 clones, with approximately 80% occurring once and the leading ten covering approximately 5%. Sequencing was done on a sample of FFPE lung adenocarcinoma in situ tissue. Receptors originate from a person in their 70s with lung adenocarcinoma. CDR3s include the opening cysteine and the closing phenylalanine or tryptophan. The D gene is left open where the match is weak. Rows may omit the clone size; those that give it use once, few, many or a size class.

V	D	J	size	CDR3	DNA
TRBV11-2	NA	TRBJ2-7	NA	CASSSTAGSYEQYF	TGTGCCAGCAGCTCCACAGCAGGGTCCTACGAGCAGTACTTC
TRBV11-2	NA	TRBJ1-6	NA	CASSPGTTNSPLHF	TGTGCCAGCAGCCCAGGGACGACGAATTCACCCCTCCACTTT
TRBV11-2	NA	TRBJ2-7	few	CASSLGAGSYEQYF	TGTGCCAGCAGCTTGGGGGCGGGCTCCTACGAGCAGTACTTC
TRBV7-9	NA	TRBJ1-2	NA	CASSLNFGPSGGYTF	TGTGCCAGCAGCTTAAACTTCGGACCCTCGGGCGGCTACACCTTC
TRBV5-6	NA	TRBJ1-2	NA	CASSLGGNYGYTF	TGTGCCAGCAGCTTGGGGGGGAACTATGGCTACACCTTC
TRBV18	NA	TRBJ2-7	NA	CASSPPTSLADEQYF	TGTGCCAGCTCACCACCCACTTCCCTCGCAGACGAGCAGTACTTC
TRBV2	NA	TRBJ1-2	NA	CATEQEAAGYTF	TGTGCCACAGAACAGGAGGCGGCTGGCTACACCTTC
TRBV10-2	TRBD2	TRBJ2-3	NA	CASSDPAGGKKDTQYF	TGCGCCAGCAGTGATCCAGCGGGAGGAAAAAAAGATACGCAGTATTTT
TRBV27	NA	TRBJ2-3	few	CASQDGGRTDTQYF	TGTGCCAGTCAAGACGGGGGACGCACAGATACGCAGTATTTT
TRBV27	NA	TRBJ1-2	NA	CASSLNSGSGYTF	TGTGCCAGCAGTTTAAACAGCGGGAGCGGCTACACCTTC